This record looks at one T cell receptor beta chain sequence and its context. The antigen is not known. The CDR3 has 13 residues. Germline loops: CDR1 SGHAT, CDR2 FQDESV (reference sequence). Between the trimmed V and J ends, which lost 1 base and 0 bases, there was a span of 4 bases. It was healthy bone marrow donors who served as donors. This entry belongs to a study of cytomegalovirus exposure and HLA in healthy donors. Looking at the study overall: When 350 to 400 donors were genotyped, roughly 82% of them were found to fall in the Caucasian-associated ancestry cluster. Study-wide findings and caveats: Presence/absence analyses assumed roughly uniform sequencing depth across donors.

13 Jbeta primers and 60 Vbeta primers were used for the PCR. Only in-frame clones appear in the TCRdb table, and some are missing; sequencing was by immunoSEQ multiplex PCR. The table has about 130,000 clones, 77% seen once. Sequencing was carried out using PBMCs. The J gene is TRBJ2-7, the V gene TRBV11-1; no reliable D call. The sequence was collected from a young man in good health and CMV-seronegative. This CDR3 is CASSLDISYEQYF. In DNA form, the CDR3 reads TGTGCCAGCAGCTTAGACATCTCCTACGAGCAGTACTTC.